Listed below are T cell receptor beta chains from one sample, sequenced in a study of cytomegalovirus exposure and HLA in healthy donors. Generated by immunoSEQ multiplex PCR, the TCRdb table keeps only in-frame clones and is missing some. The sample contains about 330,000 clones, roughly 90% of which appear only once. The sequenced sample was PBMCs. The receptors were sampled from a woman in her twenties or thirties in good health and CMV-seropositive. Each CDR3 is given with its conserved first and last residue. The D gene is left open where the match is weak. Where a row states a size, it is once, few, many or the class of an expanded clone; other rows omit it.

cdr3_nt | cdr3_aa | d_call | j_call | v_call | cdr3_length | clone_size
TGTGCCAGCAGCTTCTCCGATAGGGACACTGAAGCTTTCTTT | CASSFSDRDTEAFF | NA | TRBJ1-1 | TRBV7-3 | 14 | NA
TGTGCCAGCAGCTTAGCGGGAGGGCCTAACGAGCAGTACTTC | CASSLAGGPNEQYF | TRBD2 | TRBJ2-7 | TRBV7-2 | 14 | once
TGTGCCAGCAGCATTAATGGGGGGAGTAGAGCTGAAGCTTTCTTT | CASSINGGSRAEAFF | NA | TRBJ1-1 | TRBV7-9 | 15 | NA
TGTGCCAGCTCACCCAGACAGGAGATGAACACTGAAGCTTTCTTT | CASSPRQEMNTEAFF | NA | TRBJ1-1 | TRBV18 | 15 | NA
TGTGCCTGGTGGGCGACAGGGTGGACAGATACGCAGTATTTT | CAWWATGWTDTQYF | TRBD1 | TRBJ2-3 | TRBV30 | 14 | NA
TGTGCCAGTGCCTCCGCGGGGGTCAATGAGCAGTTCTTC | CASASAGVNEQFF | TRBD2 | TRBJ2-1 | TRBV19 | 13 | NA
TGTGCCAGCTTGGGGCCAGGGAGGGAAGCTTTCTTT | CASLGPGREAFF | NA | TRBJ1-1 | TRBV11-2 | 12 | NA
TGCGCCAGCAGCCAGGACAGAAACGAGCAGTACTTC | CASSQDRNEQYF | NA | TRBJ2-7 | TRBV4-3 | 12 | few
TGTGCCAGCAGCTTGGCGTTAGGCGAGCAGTACTTC | CASSLALGEQYF | NA | TRBJ2-7 | TRBV5-4 | 12 | once
TGTGCCAGCAGTTTATTGGGTACCGGGGAGCTGTTTTTT | CASSLLGTGELFF | NA | TRBJ2-2 | TRBV27 | 13 | NA
TGTGCCAGCAGCTTACGGCATTTAAACATTCAGTACTTC | CASSLRHLNIQYF | NA | TRBJ2-4 | TRBV7-3 | 13 | NA
TGTGCCAGCAGGCGGACTAGCGGGAGGAAGGCCGGGGAGCTGTTTTTT | CASRRTSGRKAGELFF | TRBD2 | TRBJ2-2 | TRBV5-4 | 16 | NA
TGTGCCAGCAGCTTGGGCCAGACACTTGAAGCTTTCTTT | CASSLGQTLEAFF | NA | TRBJ1-1 | TRBV5-6 | 13 | NA
TGTGCCAGCAGTTTGGCTCAGGGGCGCGTGTTCTTC | CASSLAQGRVFF | NA | TRBJ2-1 | TRBV27 | 12 | NA
TGCAGTGTCGGGATAAGTGAGCAGTACTTC | CSVGISEQYF | NA | TRBJ2-7 | TRBV20-1 | 10 | NA
TGTGCCAGCAGCCATACTAGCGGGGGAACCTACGAGCAGTACTTC | CASSHTSGGTYEQYF | TRBD2 | TRBJ2-7 | TRBV5-6 | 15 | NA
TGTGCCAGCAGTTTACCCACAATCAGGCGTAACGAAAAACTGTTTTTT | CASSLPTIRRNEKLFF | NA | TRBJ1-4 | TRBV28 | 16 | NA
TGTGCCAGCAGCTCGCCCGGCCCGATGGGGAGCACAGATACGCAGTATTTT | CASSSPGPMGSTDTQYF | NA | TRBJ2-3 | TRBV13 | 17 | NA
TGTGCCAGCAGCTCGACCCCCCGCGAGCAGTACTTC | CASSSTPREQYF | NA | TRBJ2-7 | TRBV5-4 | 12 | NA
TGCAGCGTTGTTTCGGGGACGGGGAGAGAGACCCAGTACTTC | CSVVSGTGRETQYF | NA | TRBJ2-5 | TRBV29-1 | 14 | NA
TGTGCCAGCAGCGTAGGGACGGCGAGTTACACCATATATTTT | CASSVGTASYTIYF | NA | TRBJ1-3 | TRBV9 | 14 | NA
TGTGCCAGCAGCTTAGATCGGGGGAATGAAAAACTGTTTTTT | CASSLDRGNEKLFF | NA | TRBJ1-4 | TRBV11-2 | 14 | NA
TGTGCCAGCAGGGACAGCAAAGGAAATCATGGCAATCAGCCCCAGCATTTT | CASRDSKGNHGNQPQHF | NA | TRBJ1-5 | TRBV7-8 | 17 | NA
TGTGCCAGCAGCCAAGAAACAGTCTATGGCTACACCTTC | CASSQETVYGYTF | NA | TRBJ1-2 | TRBV14 | 13 | NA
TGCAGCGTTTTGGGCAGGGTCACAGATACGCAGTATTTT | CSVLGRVTDTQYF | NA | TRBJ2-3 | TRBV29-1 | 13 | NA
TGTGCCAGCAGCTTGGTCCGGGAAGGGGACGAGCAGTACTTC | CASSLVREGDEQYF | NA | TRBJ2-7 | TRBV5-4 | 14 | NA
TGTGCCAGCAGGGCCCAGGGGGCTTTAGTAGCTTTCTTT | CASRAQGALVAFF | TRBD1 | TRBJ1-1 | TRBV5-4 | 13 | NA
TGCGCCAGCAGCTTGGCGTGGGACAGGGTATCATATGGCTACACCTTC | CASSLAWDRVSYGYTF | TRBD1 | TRBJ1-2 | TRBV5-1 | 16 | NA
TGTGCCAGCAGGGCACAGGGGGCAACTAATGAAAAACTGTTTTTT | CASRAQGATNEKLFF | TRBD1 | TRBJ1-4 | TRBV2 | 15 | NA
TGTGCCAGCAGCATCGGGACTAGCACACAGAACACCGGGGAGCTGTTTTTT | CASSIGTSTQNTGELFF | TRBD2 | TRBJ2-2 | TRBV9 | 17 | NA
TGTGCCAGCAGCTTAATCAGCCCAGGCCGGAATCAGCCCCAGCATTTT | CASSLISPGRNQPQHF | NA | TRBJ1-5 | TRBV7-9 | 16 | NA
TGTGCCAGCACCCCACGACAGGGGGACACAGATACGCAGTATTTT | CASTPRQGDTDTQYF | TRBD1 | TRBJ2-3 | TRBV6-1 | 15 | NA
TGTGCCAGCAGGAAGACAGCGAACACTGAAGCTTTCTTT | CASRKTANTEAFF | NA | TRBJ1-1 | TRBV28 | 13 | NA
TGTGCCAGCAGCCAAGATATCCGCTTCAGCGGGGGGGCGCCGGGAATAGCCAAAAACATTCAGTACTTC | CASSQDIRFSGGAPGIAKNIQYF | TRBD2 | TRBJ2-4 | TRBV14 | 23 | NA
TGTGCCAGCAGTTTGGGGGGCCCACCCTACGAGCAGTACTTC | CASSLGGPPYEQYF | NA | TRBJ2-7 | TRBV28 | 14 | NA
TGTGCCAGTAGTATATGGGGACAAGGAGGCCAGCCCCAGCATTTT | CASSIWGQGGQPQHF | NA | TRBJ1-5 | TRBV19 | 15 | few
TGTGCCAGCAGCTTAGGGGACAGGGAGAAAGACATTCAGTACTTC | CASSLGDREKDIQYF | TRBD1 | TRBJ2-4 | TRBV11-3 | 15 | NA
TGCGCCAGCAGCCAAGAGGGGGGCTCTGGGGCCAACGTCCTGACTTTC | CASSQEGGSGANVLTF | NA | TRBJ2-6 | TRBV4-3 | 16 | few
TGCGCCAGCAGCCCCGCCGCGGAGTCAGATACGCAGTATTTT | CASSPAAESDTQYF | NA | TRBJ2-3 | TRBV5-1 | 14 | NA
TGTGCCAGCAGCTTCCTACCCAAGACTAGTAACAATGAGCAGTTCTTC | CASSFLPKTSNNEQFF | NA | TRBJ2-1 | TRBV7-3 | 16 | NA
TGTGCCAGCAGCCCCTTCAGCTCCTACAATGAGCAGTTCTTC | CASSPFSSYNEQFF | NA | TRBJ2-1 | TRBV28 | 14 | few
TGTGCCAGCAGCCCAGGGGAAGAGACCCAGTACTTC | CASSPGEETQYF | NA | TRBJ2-5 | TRBV2 | 12 | NA
TGTGCCAGCAGCTTTCAACCGGGACAGGGTAATGAAAAACTGTTTTTT | CASSFQPGQGNEKLFF | TRBD1 | TRBJ1-4 | TRBV7-9 | 16 | NA
TGCGCCAGCAGCCAAGGACTGATGGGCTACGAGCAGTACTTC | CASSQGLMGYEQYF | NA | TRBJ2-7 | TRBV4-3 | 14 | NA
TGTGCCAGCAGCTTAGCGACAGGGGGCCTACGAAATGAGCAGTTCTTC | CASSLATGGLRNEQFF | TRBD1 | TRBJ2-1 | TRBV7-2 | 16 | NA
TGTGCCAGCAGTTTCCGGGGGAGCACAGATACGCAGTATTTT | CASSFRGSTDTQYF | NA | TRBJ2-3 | TRBV27 | 14 | NA